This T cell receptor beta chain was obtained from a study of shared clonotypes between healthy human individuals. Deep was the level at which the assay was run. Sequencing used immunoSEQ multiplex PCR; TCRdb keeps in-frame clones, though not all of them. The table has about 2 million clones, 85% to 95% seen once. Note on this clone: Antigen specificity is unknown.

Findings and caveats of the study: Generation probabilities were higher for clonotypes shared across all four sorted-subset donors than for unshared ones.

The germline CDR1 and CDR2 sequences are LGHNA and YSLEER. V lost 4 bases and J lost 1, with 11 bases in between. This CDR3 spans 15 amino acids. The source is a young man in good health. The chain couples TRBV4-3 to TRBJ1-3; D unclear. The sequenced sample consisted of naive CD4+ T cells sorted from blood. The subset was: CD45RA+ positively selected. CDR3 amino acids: CASSLSGQSGNTIYF. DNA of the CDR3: TGCGCCAGCAGCCTGAGTGGTCAGTCTGGAAACACCATATATTTT.